The rows below give T cell receptor beta chains drawn from one sample of a study of shared clonotypes between healthy human individuals. Only in-frame clones appear in the TCRdb table, and some are missing; sequencing was by immunoSEQ multiplex PCR. The table shows some 2.1 million clones, with around 93% occurring only once. The sequenced sample was naive CD8+ T cells from PBMCs. These receptors originate from a man younger than 35 in good health. Some clones in this sample may be carry-over from other donors' samples. Both conserved end residues are part of each CDR3. Each record gives: clone size, V gene, D gene, J gene, CDR3 protein, CDR3 DNA. The D gene is left open where the match is weak. Clone size is shown for a subset of rows, as once, few, many or a class of expanded clone.

>.|TRBV5-1|.|TRBJ2-7
CASPSRPYEQYF
TGCGCCAGCCCTAGCAGGCCCTACGAGCAGTACTTC
>.|TRBV29-1|.|TRBJ2-6
CSVDLDSGANVLTF
TGCAGCGTTGATCTGGACTCTGGGGCCAACGTCCTGACTTTC
>once|TRBV6-6|.|TRBJ1-5
CASRKDVDNQPQHF
TGTGCCAGCAGAAAGGATGTCGACAATCAGCCCCAGCATTTT
>.|TRBV5-6|TRBD2|TRBJ2-1
CASSLFASGEQFF
TGTGCCAGCAGCTTGTTCGCTAGCGGTGAGCAGTTCTTC
>.|TRBV27|.|TRBJ2-1
CASIGGSYNEQFF
TGTGCCAGCATAGGAGGGAGCTACAATGAGCAGTTCTTC
>.|TRBV30|.|TRBJ2-3
CAWSEVFGLDTQYF
TGTGCCTGGAGTGAGGTTTTTGGTCTTGATACGCAGTATTTT
>.|TRBV13|.|TRBJ2-1
CASKGGAYFNEQFF
TGTGCCAGCAAAGGCGGAGCGTACTTCAATGAGCAGTTCTTC
>.|TRBV7-6|.|TRBJ2-1
CASSPHGREQFF
TGTGCCAGCAGCCCCCACGGAAGAGAGCAGTTCTTC
>.|TRBV9|TRBD1|TRBJ1-2
CASSVATWGQRDGYTF
TGTGCCAGCAGCGTAGCTACCTGGGGACAGCGGGACGGCTACACCTTC
>.|TRBV15|.|TRBJ2-3
CATSRTGSYTDTQYF
TGTGCCACCAGCAGAACAGGGTCTTACACAGATACGCAGTATTTT
>.|TRBV19|.|TRBJ1-4
CASTGHNNEKLFF
TGTGCCAGTACGGGACACAATAATGAAAAACTGTTTTTT
>.|TRBV1|.|TRBJ2-2
CTSSQDRPAGGTAWSGELFF
TGCACCAGCAGCCAAGATCGTCCAGCGGGAGGCACAGCCTGGTCCGGGGAGCTGTTTTTT
>.|TRBV5-6|.|TRBJ1-2
CASSPRARANYGYTF
TGTGCCAGCAGCCCCCGAGCCAGGGCGAACTATGGCTACACCTTC
>.|TRBV11-2|TRBD2|TRBJ2-5
CASSSPASGRQETQYF
TGTGCCAGCAGCTCTCCGGCTAGCGGGAGGCAAGAGACCCAGTACTTC
>.|TRBV5-1|TRBD2|TRBJ2-7
CASSGPTGASGSYEQYF
TGCGCCAGCAGTGGGCCGACCGGCGCTAGCGGATCCTACGAGCAGTACTTC
>.|TRBV27|TRBD2|TRBJ2-1
CASRQRRGTSGLYNEQFF
TGTGCCAGCAGGCAACGCCGAGGGACTAGCGGGCTCTACAATGAGCAGTTCTTC
>.|TRBV7-3|TRBD2|TRBJ2-1
CASSWIAGVPNEQFF
TGTGCCAGCAGCTGGATAGCGGGGGTGCCCAATGAGCAGTTCTTC
>.|TRBV27|TRBD1|TRBJ2-2
CASSLLGQGSAGELFF
TGTGCCAGCAGTTTACTGGGACAGGGAAGCGCCGGGGAGCTGTTTTTT
>.|TRBV27|.|TRBJ1-1
CAVWPGKNTEAFF
TGTGCCGTCTGGCCAGGGAAGAACACTGAAGCTTTCTTT
>.|TRBV28|.|TRBJ2-5
CASSFLRIGLQETQYF
TGTGCCAGCAGTTTTCTGAGGATAGGTCTTCAAGAGACCCAGTACTTC
>.|TRBV6-1|TRBD2|TRBJ2-7
CASSALSTSGRIDEQYF
TGTGCCAGCAGTGCACTTTCGACTAGCGGGAGGATCGACGAGCAGTACTTC
>.|TRBV6-1|.|TRBJ2-1
CASSESETRAPTNEQFF
TGTGCCAGCAGTGAATCGGAGACTAGGGCCCCTACTAATGAGCAGTTCTTC
>.|TRBV28|.|TRBJ2-4
CASSFGVGGLPKNIQYF
TGTGCCAGCAGTTTTGGGGTAGGGGGGCTGCCCAAAAACATTCAGTACTTC
>.|TRBV9|.|TRBJ1-1
CASSVAQDRVNTEAFF
TGTGCCAGCAGCGTAGCCCAGGACCGGGTGAACACTGAAGCTTTCTTT
>.|TRBV7-2|.|TRBJ2-7
CASSFHISGDEQYF
TGTGCCAGCAGCTTCCATATCTCGGGAGACGAGCAGTACTTC
>.|TRBV11-2|.|TRBJ2-3
CASSLSHGRTADTQYF
TGTGCCAGCAGCTTATCCCATGGGAGGACAGCGGATACGCAGTATTTT
>.|TRBV19|.|TRBJ1-4
CASRPRTGPGVEKLFF
TGTGCCAGTAGACCCCGGACCGGGCCGGGAGTTGAAAAACTGTTTTTT
>.|TRBV19|.|TRBJ2-1
CASSRDGRSSYNEQFF
TGTGCCAGTAGTCGGGACGGCCGAAGCTCCTACAATGAGCAGTTCTTC
>.|TRBV15|TRBD2|TRBJ2-7
CATSRSRTSETYEQYF
TGTGCCACCAGCAGATCCCGGACTAGTGAAACCTACGAGCAGTACTTC
>.|TRBV6-8|TRBD1|TRBJ2-7
CASSYNRGCYEQYF
TGTGCCAGCAGTTATAACAGGGGTTGCTACGAGCAGTACTTC
>once|TRBV7-9|.|TRBJ2-5
CASSLDALPGEETQYF
TGTGCCAGCAGCTTAGATGCACTCCCGGGCGAAGAGACCCAGTACTTC
>.|TRBV5-1|.|TRBJ2-3
CASSLRGSSTDTQYF
TGCGCCAGCAGCTTGCGGGGATCTAGCACAGATACGCAGTATTTT
>.|TRBV4-3|TRBD2|TRBJ2-1
CASSQGGLAGGEQFF
TGCGCCAGCAGCCAAGGAGGACTAGCGGGAGGTGAGCAGTTCTTC
>.|TRBV27|.|TRBJ2-7
CASRGPSYEQYF
TGTGCCAGCAGGGGGCCTTCCTACGAGCAGTACTTC
>.|TRBV5-1|.|TRBJ1-4
CASSPRGGIREKLFF
TGCGCCAGCAGCCCCCGGGGGGGAATAAGGGAAAAACTGTTTTTT
>.|TRBV13|.|TRBJ1-3
CASSPARVGGNTIYF
TGTGCCAGCAGCCCAGCGAGGGTGGGAGGAAACACCATATATTTT
>.|TRBV27|TRBD2|TRBJ2-7
CASSLEAGGPAYEQYF
TGTGCCAGCAGTTTAGAGGCGGGAGGGCCCGCCTACGAGCAGTACTTC
>.|TRBV13|TRBD1|TRBJ1-2
CASRHDRGGYTF
TGTGCCAGCAGGCACGACAGGGGTGGCTACACCTTC
>.|TRBV25-1|.|TRBJ1-1
CATKDSEAFF
TGTGCCACCAAGGACAGTGAAGCTTTCTTT
>.|TRBV28|TRBD1|TRBJ1-4
CASSPRGQTEKLFF
TGTGCCAGCAGCCCTCGGGGACAGACCGAAAAACTGTTTTTT
>.|TRBV27|.|TRBJ2-6
CASSLSNIPGANVLTF
TGTGCCAGCAGTTTATCTAACATCCCTGGGGCCAACGTCCTGACTTTC
>.|TRBV7-3|TRBD2|TRBJ2-3
CASSSRTSGPTDTQYF
TGTGCCAGCAGCTCTAGGACTAGCGGGCCCACAGATACGCAGTATTTT
>.|TRBV7-9|TRBD2|TRBJ2-3
CASRPTIAGLTDTQYF
TGTGCCAGCAGGCCAACTATAGCGGGACTCACAGATACGCAGTATTTT
>.|TRBV5-6|.|TRBJ2-5
CASSWTEIQETQYF
TGTGCCAGCAGCTGGACAGAGATCCAAGAGACCCAGTACTTC
>.|TRBV7-5|.|TRBJ1-4
CARTPGLSTFEKLFF
TGTGCCAGAACCCCCGGACTCTCGACTTTCGAAAAACTGTTTTTT
>.|TRBV28|TRBD1|TRBJ1-5
CASSDRTGGQPQHF
TGTGCCAGCAGTGACAGGACAGGAGGTCAGCCCCAGCATTTT
>.|TRBV28|TRBD2|TRBJ2-5
CASRRLAGLYQETQYF
TGTGCCAGCAGGAGACTAGCGGGGTTGTATCAAGAGACCCAGTACTTC
>once|TRBV27|.|TRBJ2-1
CASSLSRDNEQFF
TGTGCCAGCAGTCTCTCCAGGGACAATGAGCAGTTCTTC
>.|TRBV6-1|.|TRBJ2-2
CASRQRNTGELFF
TGTGCCAGTCGACAGAGGAACACCGGGGAGCTGTTTTTT
>.|TRBV14|.|TRBJ2-5
CASSQGARDLQQETQYF
TGTGCCAGCAGCCAAGGGGCCCGGGATCTCCAGCAAGAGACCCAGTACTTC
>.|TRBV7-9|.|TRBJ2-2
CASSLGAAELFF
TGTGCCAGCAGCTTGGGGGCGGCGGAGCTGTTTTTT